This passage covers 22 T cell receptor beta chains from one sample sequenced in a study of CD8 T cells in Susac syndrome. Reverse transcription of about 0.5 to 1 ug RNA was carried out with random hexamers. TCRdb re-derived calls from the immunoSEQ multiplex PCR reads in MiXCR, one entry per CDR3 protein. The sample consists of 300,000 or so distinct CDR3 sequences, around 90% of them appearing once. The source material was CD4+ T cells from PBMCs. These receptors originate from a human donor with multiple sclerosis.

The genes are TRBV7-9 and TRBJ1-5, with 9 positions matching TRBD1. Germline lookup yields CDR1 SEHNR and CDR2 FQNEAQ (reference sequence). Trimming took 4 bases from V and 6 from J; bases not matched to a gene: 7. The CDR3 spans 15 residues. Here the CDR3 reads CASSSTGGAGQPQHF. For the CDR3, the DNA is TGTGCCAGCAGCTCTACAGGGGGCGCGGGTCAGCCCCAGCATTTT.

The CDR3 DNA sequence: TGTGCCAGCAGCTTGGATGCGGGAAGGTACACTGAAGCTTTCTTT. This encodes CASSLDAGRYTEAFF. V usage is TRBV5-4 and J usage is TRBJ1-1; no firm D call. CDR3 length: 15 residues. V lost 0 bases, J lost 3 bases, and 12 bases lay in between. Germline values: CDR1 SGHNT, CDR2 YYREEE (reference sequence).

This clonotype was seen only a few times. The chain combines TRBV12-3 or TRBV12-4 with TRBJ1-1; unclear D gene. Trimming removed 3 bases at V and 1 base at J, with 6 bases between. This CDR3 has 13 amino acids. In DNA form, the CDR3 reads TGTGCCAGCAGTTTTTCCAGGAACACTGAAGCTTTCTTT. Amino acids: CASSFSRNTEAFF.

In its sample, this clonotype was seen once. The chain has TRBV10-3 and TRBJ2-7, with TRBD2 identical over 7 bases. CDR1 and CDR2 (germline): ENHRY, SYGVKD. CDR3 size: 13 residues. V trimming: 6 bases; J trimming: 3 bases; junction bases outside the gene matches: 5. The CDR3 sequence: CAIRSGTSYEQYF. The CDR3, as DNA: TGTGCCATCAGAAGCGGGACGAGCTACGAGCAGTACTTC.

The chain combines TRBV6-5 with TRBJ1-2, with D tentatively TRBD1 (5 bases). Germline lookup yields CDR1 MNHEY and CDR2 SVGAGI. The length of the CDR3 is 16 residues. V lost 2 bases and J 4 bases, leaving 17 bases between the germline ends. This chain's CDR3 is CASSYGRGAVSYGYTF. The CDR3 nucleotides are TGTGCCAGCAGTTACGGACGGGGCGCGGTGTCCTATGGCTACACCTTC.

V is TRBV28 and J is TRBJ1-1; a possible D gene is TRBD1 (6 bases). The CDR3 has 15 amino acids. Trimming removed 5 bases from V and 4 bases from J, with 17 bases in between. Germline CDR1 and CDR2: MDHEN and SYDVKM. CDR3 region: CASSPQGGSGTEAFF. In DNA, the CDR3 is TGTGCCAGCAGTCCGCAAGGGGGGTCGGGCACTGAAGCTTTCTTT.

The chain couples TRBV12-3 or TRBV12-4 to TRBJ1-4, with 7 bases identical to TRBD1. The CDR3 covers 15 residues. J was trimmed by 0 bases and V by 6 bases; bases with no gene match: 4. CDR3 protein: CASRAGQATNEKLFF. CDR3 sequence (DNA): TGTGCCAGCAGAGCCGGACAGGCAACTAATGAAAAACTGTTTTTT.

The chain links TRBV19 to TRBJ1-1; 7 bases match TRBD1. CDR1 is LNHDA, CDR2 SQIVND, per germline (reference sequence). Trimming cost V 8 bases and J 0 bases; bases outside gene matches: 6. CDR3 size: 14 residues. The CDR3 DNA is TGTGCCAGTTTAGACAGGGCCATGAACACTGAAGCTTTCTTT. Translated: CASLDRAMNTEAFF.

The chain recombines TRBV6-5 with TRBJ1-1; 7 nucleotides match TRBD1. Germline CDR1 is MNHEY and CDR2 is SVGAGI. J was trimmed by 0 bases and V by 2 bases; bases with no gene match: 6. CDR3 size: 16 residues. Written as DNA, the CDR3 is TGTGCCAGCAGTTACAGGGGGCCCAGCATGAACACTGAAGCTTTCTTT. It is translated as CASSYRGPSMNTEAFF.

The chain has TRBV20-1 and TRBJ2-3, with D possibly called TRBD1 or TRBD2 (7 bases each). V lost 0 bases, J lost 1 base, and 14 bases lay in between. This CDR3 has 16 amino acids. The V gene's germline CDR1 is DFQATT and CDR2 SNEGSKA (reference sequence). CDR3 sequence: CSARDQGGRGTDTQYF. The CDR3 nucleotides read TGCAGTGCTAGAGATCAGGGGGGGCGCGGCACAGATACGCAGTATTTT.

The chain recombines TRBV4-3 with TRBJ1-3, with D hard to call. The germline CDR1 and CDR2 sequences are LGHNA and YSLEER. The CDR3 contains 17 residues. V was cut by 0 bases and J by 0 bases, with 12 bases left in between. In DNA form, the CDR3 reads TGCGCCAGCAGCCAAGACGTAAAGGCTTACTCTGGAAACACCATATATTTT. It yields the protein CASSQDVKAYSGNTIYF.

The rearrangement joins TRBV4-3 to TRBJ1-2; 9 positions agree with TRBD1. This CDR3 is 14 amino acids long. V was clipped by 3 bases and J by 4 bases; unmatched bases: 3. Looked up from germline, CDR1 is LGHNA and CDR2 is YSLEER. For the CDR3, the DNA is TGCGCCAGCAGCCAGGAGACAGGGGGCTATGGCTACACCTTC. This translates into CASSQETGGYGYTF.

The V gene is TRBV5-6, the J gene TRBJ2-2; 12 nucleotides agree with TRBD2. This CDR3 contains 17 residues. Trimming took 4 bases from V and 4 from J; bases not matched to a gene: 8. In germline, CDR1 is SGHDT, CDR2 YYEEEE. DNA of the CDR3: TGTGCCAGCAGCCGCTTGGGGACTAGCGGGCCCACCGGGGAGCTGTTTTTT. Protein: CASSRLGTSGPTGELFF.

This chain uses TRBV13 with TRBJ1-5, with TRBD1 identical over 9 bases. The V segment lost 5 bases and the J segment 3 bases; nucleotides outside the gene matches: 14. CDR1 is PRHDT and CDR2 is FYEKMQ in the germline V gene (reference sequence). The CDR3 extends over 18 amino acids. CDR3 coding DNA: TGTGCCAGCAGCATTAGACTAGGGGGGGACAGGGACAATCAGCCCCAGCATTTT. This sequence encodes CASSIRLGGDRDNQPQHF.

The rearrangement joins TRBV7-2 to TRBJ2-3; D not certain. Trimming shortened V by 2 bases and J by 3 bases, and 9 bases separated the two germline ends. The CDR3 consists of 14 residues. CDR1 SGHTA and CDR2 FQGNSA come from the germline V gene. The DNA of the CDR3 is TGTGCCAGCAGCTTAATGCCGATAACAGATACGCAGTATTTT. Residues: CASSLMPITDTQYF.

The V and J genes are TRBV10-3 and TRBJ2-2, with TRBD1 identical over 7 bases. Per germline, CDR1 ENHRY and CDR2 SYGVKD. Germline trimming cut 0 bases from V and 4 bases from J; bases unmatched to any gene: 11. The CDR3 consists of 18 residues. The CDR3, as DNA: TGTGCCATCAGTGAGTCTGGAACCGGGACAGCGGCCACCGGGGAGCTGTTTTTT. It yields the protein CAISESGTGTAATGELFF.

This CDR3 reads CSAKGGGGSYNEQFF. The CDR3 DNA sequence: TGCAGTGCCAAGGGGGGCGGGGGCTCCTACAATGAGCAGTTCTTC. The V gene is TRBV20-1, the J gene TRBJ2-1; D is possibly TRBD2 (7 bases). Germline CDR1 is DFQATT and CDR2 is SNEGSKA (reference sequence). V lost 6 bases to trimming and J lost 0 bases, with 15 bases between them. The CDR3 runs to 15 residues.

V is TRBV27 and J is TRBJ1-2; D gene ambiguous. Between the trimmed V and J ends, which lost 3 bases and 1 base, there was a span of 15 bases. This CDR3 has 16 amino acids. In germline, CDR1 is MNHEY, CDR2 SMNVEV (reference sequence). In DNA form, the CDR3 reads TGTGCCAGCAGTTTTGCCACTCCCCCGCGTAACTATGGCTACACCTTC. Its protein is CASSFATPPRNYGYTF.

This rearrangement joins TRBV27 to TRBJ2-1, with D possibly matching TRBD1 (8 bases). V was clipped by 5 bases and J by 7 bases, with 36 bases between them. This CDR3 spans 21 amino acids. CDR1 is MNHEY, CDR2 SMNVEV, per germline (reference sequence). This CDR3 reads CASSPGRRGRSAGVIRNEQFF. The CDR3 DNA is TGTGCCAGCAGTCCCGGCCGCAGGGGGCGAAGCGCGGGAGTTATTCGAAATGAGCAGTTCTTC.

The chain recombines TRBV10-3 with TRBJ1-1; possible D gene TRBD1, 6 bases. From germline, CDR1 is ENHRY and CDR2 SYGVKD. Trimming took off 7 bases at V and 1 base at J, with 10 bases between the two ends. The CDR3 is 13 amino acids. The CDR3 nucleotides read TGTGCCATCACCGGGACAAAGAACACTGAAGCTTTCTTT. As protein: CAITGTKNTEAFF.

The CDR3 sequence is CASSSTGPDTGELFF. In DNA, the CDR3 is TGCGCCAGCAGCTCGACAGGGCCCGACACCGGGGAGCTGTTTTTT. The V call is TRBV5-1, the J call TRBJ2-2; 7 positions agree with TRBD1. The length of the CDR3 is 15 residues. Trimming at V came to 3 bases and at J to 3 bases, leaving 5 bases not matched to a gene. In germline, CDR1 is SGHRS, CDR2 YFSETQ.

This clonotype was detected only a few times. This sequence joins TRBV5-6 and TRBJ1-1, with D unresolved. The V end lost 1 base, the J end lost 4 bases, and 5 bases lay between the germline ends. Germline-derived CDR1 and CDR2 are SGHDT and YYEEEE. The CDR3 is made up of 12 amino acids. The CDR3 region is CASSLSGTEAFF. The CDR3 nucleotides read TGTGCCAGCAGCTTGAGTGGCACTGAAGCTTTCTTT. Supplemented by reference TRBV5-6 and TRBJ1-1, the full variable domain reads DAGVTQSPTHLIKTRGQQVTLRCSPKSGHDTVSWYQQALGQGPQFIFQYYEEEERQRGNFPDRFSGHQFPNYSSELNVNALLLGDSALYLCASSLSGTEAFFGQGTRLTVV.